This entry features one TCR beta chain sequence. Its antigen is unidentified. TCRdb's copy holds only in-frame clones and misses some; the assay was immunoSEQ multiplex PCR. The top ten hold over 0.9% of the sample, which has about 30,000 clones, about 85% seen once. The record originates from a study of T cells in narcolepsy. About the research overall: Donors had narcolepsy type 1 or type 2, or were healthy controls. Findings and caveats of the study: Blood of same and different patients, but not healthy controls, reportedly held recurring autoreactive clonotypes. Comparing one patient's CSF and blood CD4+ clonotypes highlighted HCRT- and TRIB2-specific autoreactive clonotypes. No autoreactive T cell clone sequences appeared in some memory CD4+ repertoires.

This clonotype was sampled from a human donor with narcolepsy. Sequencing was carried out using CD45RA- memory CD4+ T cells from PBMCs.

CDR3 region: CASSPGGTGELFF. The CDR3, as DNA: TGTGCCAGTAGTCCAGGGGGCACCGGGGAGCTGTTTTTT. The chain has TRBV19 and TRBJ2-2; TRBD1 aligns across 7 bases. Trimming at V came to 5 bases and at J to 4 bases, leaving 1 base not matched to a gene. This CDR3 region has 13 residues. Germline assignment: CDR1 LNHDA and CDR2 SQIVND (reference sequence).